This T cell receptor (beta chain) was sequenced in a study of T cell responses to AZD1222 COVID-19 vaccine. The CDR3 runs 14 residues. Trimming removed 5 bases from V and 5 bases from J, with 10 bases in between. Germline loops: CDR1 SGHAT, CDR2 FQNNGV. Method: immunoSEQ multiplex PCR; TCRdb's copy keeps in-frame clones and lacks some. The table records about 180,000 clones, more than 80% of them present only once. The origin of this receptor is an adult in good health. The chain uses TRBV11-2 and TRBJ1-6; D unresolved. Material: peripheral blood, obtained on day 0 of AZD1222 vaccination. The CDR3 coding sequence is TGTGCCAGCAGCGCCCCGGGGAATAATTCACCCCTCCACTTT. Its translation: CASSAPGNNSPLHF. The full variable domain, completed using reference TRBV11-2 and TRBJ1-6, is EAGVAQSPRYKIIEKRQSVAFWCNPISGHATLYWYQQILGQGPKLLIQFQNNGVVDDSQLPKDRFSAERLKGVDSTLKIQPAKLEDSAVYLCASSAPGNNSPLHFGNGTRLTVT.